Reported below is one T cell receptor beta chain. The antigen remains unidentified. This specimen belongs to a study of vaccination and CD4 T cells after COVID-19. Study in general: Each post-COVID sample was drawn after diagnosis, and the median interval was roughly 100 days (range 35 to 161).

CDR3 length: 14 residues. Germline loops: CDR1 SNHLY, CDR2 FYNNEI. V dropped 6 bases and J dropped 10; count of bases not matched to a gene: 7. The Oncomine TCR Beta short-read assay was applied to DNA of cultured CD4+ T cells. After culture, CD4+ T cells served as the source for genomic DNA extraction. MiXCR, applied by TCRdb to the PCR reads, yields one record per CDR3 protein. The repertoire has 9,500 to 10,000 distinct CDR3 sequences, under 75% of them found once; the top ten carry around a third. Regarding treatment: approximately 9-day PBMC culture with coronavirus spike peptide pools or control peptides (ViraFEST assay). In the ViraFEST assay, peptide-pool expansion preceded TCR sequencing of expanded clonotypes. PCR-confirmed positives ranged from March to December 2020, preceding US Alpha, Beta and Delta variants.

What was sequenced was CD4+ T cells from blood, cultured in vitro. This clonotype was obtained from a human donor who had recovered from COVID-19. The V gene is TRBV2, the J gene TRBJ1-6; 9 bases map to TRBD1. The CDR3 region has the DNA TGTGCCAGCAGCCAGGGACAGGGTGTCTCACCCCTCCACTTT. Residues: CASSQGQGVSPLHF.